This T cell receptor (beta chain) was sequenced during a study of OX40 agonist ivuxolimab in advanced cancers. Study-wide context: Ivuxolimab was a fully human IgG2 agonistic monoclonal antibody targeting the costimulatory receptor OX40 (CD134). Partial responses occurred in three dose-escalation patients: two with cutaneous melanoma and one with hepatocellular carcinoma. In the dose-escalation cohort, roughly 80% of patients were male, and the mean age was roughly 60 years, with a range of about 23 to 90. Peripheral TCRbeta sequencing was intended to test whether TCR sequence diversity was altered and clonal T-cell expansion was caused by ivuxolimab. Prior anti-PD-1, anti-PD-L1 or anti-CTLA-4 therapy was permitted, and checkpoint inhibitors had been received by 40% to 50% of dose-escalation patients. The paper describes the monotherapy dose-escalation part (N ≈ 52 patients) of the phase I trial of ivuxolimab. Among the 50 to 55 dose-escalation patients, about 19 had hepatocellular carcinoma, approximately 15 melanoma, 9 renal cell carcinoma and 9 head and neck cancer. Intravenous ivuxolimab was administered to patients every 2 weeks at six dose levels: 0.01, 0.1, 0.3, 1.5, 3 and 10 mg/kg. The full study reports these points: Low levels of normalized T-cell clonal expansion were also seen in some patients who did not respond. At doses of 0.1 to 3.0 mg/kg, clonal expansion of both CD4+ and CD8+ blood T cells was observed from baseline to week 6. In the 0.1-3.0 mg/kg groups, partial responders were among the patients with the lowest normalized peripheral clonal expansion, particularly in CD8+ T cells. Which antigens the clonally expanded peripheral T cells were specific for was not determined. After ivuxolimab, more expanded clones were found on average in CD8+ T cells than in CD4+ T cells.

Patients with autoimmune disease history or receiving systemic immunosuppression were excluded from the trial. Peripheral blood for TCR sequencing was drawn from every dose cohort at baseline, at cycle 4 day 1 and at cycle 7 day 1. The samples were drawn from a first-in-human, open-label, multicenter phase I dose-escalation trial of ivuxolimab. Adults with locally advanced or metastatic head and neck squamous cell, hepatocellular, melanoma or renal cell carcinoma were enrolled in the trial. Before TCR sequencing, CD4+ and CD8+ T cells were separately sorted from peripheral blood. CDR1 MNHEY and CDR2 SMNVEV were looked up in the germline V gene (reference sequence). The V end loses 4 bases and the J end loses 7 bases, and a stretch of 14 bases separates them. The CDR3 goes from the cysteine to the phenylalanine over 13 residues. Here the CDR3 DNA is all that survives: 39 bases in frame from base 1.

This clone came up a few times. The antigen it binds to is not known. Qualities for individual bases were not recorded, and no much larger clone is one base off. Genomic DNA was isolated from the sorted cells so that the TCRbeta CDR3 region could be sequenced. The immunoSEQ Assay was used to sequence the TCRbeta CDR3 regions. The table comes from immuneACCESS by way of TCRdb, which keeps in-frame sequences with V and J called. Part of the clones is missing from these tables; in studies checked, under half for an unresolved V gene and the rest for unknown reasons. For this sample there are 65,000 to 85,000 clones; 85% to 95% appear just once. 14% of the sample is in the top ten clones.

The source material was CD4+ or CD8+ T cells sorted from blood, sampled in a trial of the OX40 agonist ivuxolimab. The chain was built from TRBV27 and TRBJ2-7, and possibly TRBD1, on 6 matching bases. The TCR comes from an adult with an advanced solid tumor such as melanoma, head and neck, liver or kidney cancer. The DNA reads TGTGCCAGCAGTTACAGGGAACGTTGGGAGCAGTACTTC. This codes for CASSYRERWEQYF.